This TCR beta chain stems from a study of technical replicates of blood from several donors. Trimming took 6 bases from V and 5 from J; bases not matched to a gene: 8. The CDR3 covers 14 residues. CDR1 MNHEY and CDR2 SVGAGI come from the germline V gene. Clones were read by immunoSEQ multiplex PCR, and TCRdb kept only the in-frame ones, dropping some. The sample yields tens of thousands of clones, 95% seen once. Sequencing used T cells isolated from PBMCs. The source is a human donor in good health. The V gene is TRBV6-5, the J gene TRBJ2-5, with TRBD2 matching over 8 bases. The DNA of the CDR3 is TGTGCCAGCAGCCTCCGGTCTAGCGGGGAGACCCAGTACTTC. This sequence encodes CASSLRSSGETQYF.